These T cell receptor beta chains were read from a single sample in a study of cytomegalovirus exposure and HLA in healthy donors. Assay used: immunoSEQ multiplex PCR; TCRdb lists only in-frame clones, some missing. The sample lists about 150,000 clones; about 68% were seen once. The sequenced material came from PBMCs. The source is a man aged 18 to 35 in good health and CMV-seronegative. Each CDR3 is given with its conserved first and last residue. Each record gives: J gene, CDR3 length, clone size, V gene, D gene, CDR3 DNA, CDR3 protein. D genes are given only for firm matches. Part of the rows lack a size; the others show once, few, many or a class for expanded clones.

TRBJ2-7 15 . TRBV12-5 . TGTGCTAGTGGTTTGCTAGGACAGCCGCCCTACGAGCAGTACTTC CASGLLGQPPYEQYF
TRBJ2-3 13 few TRBV5-4 TRBD2 TGTGCCAGCGTAAGCGGGGGCGAGGATACGCAGTATTTT CASVSGGEDTQYF
TRBJ1-3 13 . TRBV5-6 . TGTGCCAGCTGGAGAATCTCTGGAAACACCATATATTTT CASWRISGNTIYF
TRBJ2-7 13 . TRBV7-9 TRBD1 TGTGCCAGCAGACAAGGGACAGCCGTTGAGCAGTACTTC CASRQGTAVEQYF
TRBJ1-2 14 . TRBV6-5 TRBD1 TGTGCCAGCAGGCGATACAGGGGGCCACGGGGCTACACCTTC CASRRYRGPRGYTF
TRBJ2-7 13 . TRBV27 . TGTGCCAGTCAACAGTCGAATTGGGACGAGCAGTACTTC CASQQSNWDEQYF
TRBJ1-2 11 . TRBV20-1 . TGCAGTGTCAGGGAACTTTATGGCTACACCTTC CSVRELYGYTF
TRBJ2-7 14 . TRBV11-2 TRBD1 TGTGCCAGCAGCCCCTTTGGGGGACAGGCCGAGCAGTACTTC CASSPFGGQAEQYF
TRBJ2-6 17 . TRBV14 . TGTGCCAGCAGCCTTTTAACAGGATCCTCTGGGGCCAACGTCCTGACTTTC CASSLLTGSSGANVLTF
TRBJ2-2 16 . TRBV9 TRBD2 TGTGCCAGCAGCGTATCCCCAGCGGGAGGGACCGGGGAGCTGTTTTTT CASSVSPAGGTGELFF